Here is one T cell receptor beta chain with its context. The antigen remains unidentified. The data derive from a study of vaccination and CD4 T cells after COVID-19. Overall study context: Overlapping peptides covering the spike proteins of SARS-CoV-2, HCoV-NL63, HCoV-OC43 and HCoV-229E were added to stimulate cells.

The Oncomine TCR Beta short-read assay sequenced DNA from cultured CD4+ T cells. The authors extracted genomic DNA from cultured CD4+ T cells. TCRdb passed the PCR reads through MiXCR, listing each CDR3 protein once. The profile shows roughly 16,000 distinct CDR3 sequences, roughly 50% of them singletons. V trimming: 5 bases; J trimming: 6 bases; junction bases outside the gene matches: 14. This CDR3 has 16 amino acids. Per the germline V gene, CDR1 is SGHVS and CDR2 is FNYEAQ. Treatment of the sample: approximately nine-day PBMC culture with coronavirus spike peptide pools or control peptides (ViraFEST assay). Positive PCR dates covered March to December 2020, before US Alpha, Beta and Delta variants.

The source is a human donor who had recovered from COVID-19. The rearrangement links TRBV7-6 to TRBJ2-3; 7 bases are shared with TRBD2. Material: CD4+ T cells from blood, cultured in vitro, obtained before SARS-CoV-2 vaccination. CDR3 bases: TGTGCCAGCAGCGTGCTGGGGGGAGGGCCCTCGGATACGCAGTATTTT. Residues: CASSVLGGGPSDTQYF.